These 2 T cell receptor beta chains originate from one sample sequenced in a study of blood T cell repertoires in COVID-19. Sequencing used immunoSEQ multiplex PCR; TCRdb keeps in-frame clones, though not all of them. Of approximately 350,000 clones in the sample, 75% to 90% were seen once. Sequencing input: PBMCs or T cells enriched from blood (not recorded which). These receptors were collected from a man aged 18 to 30 who had recovered from COVID-19.

This clone came up a few times. The rearrangement uses TRBV18 and TRBJ1-6; D may be TRBD1 (6 bases). The CDR3 sequence is 14 residues long. Trimming stripped 2 bases from V and 10 bases from J, with 12 bases between. Germline V gene sequence: CDR1 KGHSH, CDR2 LQKENI. The CDR3 region is CASSPSGANSPLHF. The CDR3 DNA sequence: TGTGCCAGCTCACCATCAGGGGCTAACTCACCCCTCCACTTT.

This rearrangement joins TRBV27 to TRBJ1-5, with TRBD1 as a possible D gene (6 bases). Trimming left V 6 bases short and J 1 base short, with 13 bases between. Per germline, CDR1 MNHEY and CDR2 SMNVEV (reference sequence). There are 15 residues in the CDR3. CDR3 residues: CASRPQRGSNQPQHF. In DNA form, the CDR3 reads TGTGCCAGCAGACCCCAGAGGGGGAGCAATCAGCCCCAGCATTTT.